Shown below are 11 T cell receptor beta chains from a single sample sequenced in a study of regulatory T cells in long-lasting Graves disease. This sample's time point: newly diagnosed GD, antithyroid drugs for less than 3 months. Extracted RNA from PBMCs served as the source of the TCR library. Building the TCR beta libraries relied on iRepertoire HTBI primers, and CDR3 regions underwent Arm-PCR. TCRdb used MiXCR to reprocess the multiplex PCR reads, holding one entry per CDR3 protein. Here the sample spans about 540,000 distinct CDR3 sequences, about 13% being singletons. A further study also used this sample, focusing on T cells in Graves' hyperthyroidism and ophthalmopathy.

The sample consisted of peripheral blood mononuclear cells (PBMCs), taken at new diagnosis, from a patient treated with antithyroid drugs. These receptor sequences come from a man under 40 with Graves disease.

V is TRBV20-1 and J is TRBJ2-4; 10 bases match TRBD2. CDR3 length: 14 residues. Germline loops: CDR1 DFQATT, CDR2 SNEGSKA (reference sequence). Unmatched junction bases numbered 2, after V lost 6 bases and J lost 0 bases. The CDR3 DNA follows: TGCAGTGCCCTAGCGGGAGTAGCCAAAAACATTCAGTACTTC. Its protein product is CSALAGVAKNIQYF.

V and J are TRBV4-2 and TRBJ2-1, with 7 nucleotides matching TRBD2. CDR1 LGHNA and CDR2 YNFKEQ come from the germline V gene. Trimming removed 1 base from V and 15 bases from J; junction bases left unmatched: 9. This CDR3 contains 13 residues. CDR3 nucleotides: TGTGCCAGCAGCCAAGTCCTAGCGGCGTGGCGGTTCTTC. Its protein product is CASSQVLAAWRFF.

This clonotype was observed at least ten times. The rearrangement uses TRBV12-3 or TRBV12-4 and TRBJ2-1, with TRBD2 identical over 8 bases. Trimming took 6 bases from V and 6 from J; bases not matched to a gene: 7. The CDR3 contains 14 residues. The CDR3 bases are TGTGCCAGCAGACGGGAGGGCGGGGGCAATGAGCAGTTCTTC. Protein sequence: CASRREGGGNEQFF.

At least ten counts were recorded for this clonotype. The chain employs TRBV11-2 and TRBJ1-2; no reliable D call. The CDR3 spans 14 residues. Trimming took off 5 bases at V and 4 bases at J, with 14 bases between the two ends. CDR1 and CDR2 from the germline V gene are SGHAT and FQNNGV. CDR3 sequence reads: CASSPLTRVYGYTF. The CDR3 DNA reads TGTGCCAGCAGCCCCCTAACGCGGGTCTATGGCTACACCTTC. Filled out from reference TRBV11-2 and TRBJ1-2, the complete variable domain reads EAGVAQSPRYKIIEKRQSVAFWCNPISGHATLYWYQQILGQGPKLLIQFQNNGVVDDSQLPKDRFSAERLKGVDSTLKIQPAKLEDSAVYLCASSPLTRVYGYTFGSGTRLTVV.

In its sample, this clonotype was seen many times. The chain uses TRBV5-1 and TRBJ2-1, with unresolved D. CDR1 is SGHRS and CDR2 is YFSETQ in the germline V gene. This CDR3 spans 12 amino acids. Trimming pared 5 bases from V and 5 bases from J, leaving 8 bases between. CDR3 amino acids: CASRKTDNEQFF. The CDR3, as DNA: TGCGCCAGCAGAAAAACGGACAATGAGCAGTTCTTC.

This clonotype was seen ten or more times. The chain combines TRBV11-3 with TRBJ2-1, with D perhaps TRBD1 (5 bases). Trimming took off 0 bases at V and 5 bases at J, with 8 bases between the two ends. CDR1 is SGHNT, CDR2 YENEEA, per germline. This CDR3 comprises 14 residues. In nucleotides, the CDR3 is TGTGCCAGCAGCTTAGATCCAGGGAACAATGAGCAGTTCTTC. It is translated as CASSLDPGNNEQFF.

This clonotype was recorded many times. The gene calls are TRBV24-1 and TRBJ2-1, with unresolved D. The CDR3 is 16 residues long. V was clipped by 4 bases and J by 0 bases, with 12 bases between them. The germline CDR1 and CDR2 sequences are KGHDR and SFDVKD. In DNA, the CDR3 is TGTGCCACCAGTGACGTCGACACCCCCTCCTACAATGAGCAGTTCTTC. Protein: CATSDVDTPSYNEQFF.

The genes are TRBV7-2 and TRBJ2-5; D gene unclear. From germline, CDR1 is SGHTA and CDR2 FQGNSA. The CDR3 extends over 15 amino acids. With 3 bases removed from V and 2 bases from J, the gap between germline ends came to 13 bases. The DNA of the CDR3 is TGTGCCAGCAGCTTCATGCTGATGGGGCAAGAGACCCAGTACTTC. It translates to CASSFMLMGQETQYF. Full variable domain (outside the CDR3, taken from reference TRBV7-2 and TRBJ2-5): GAGVSQSPSNKVTEKGKDVELRCDPISGHTALYWYRQSLGQGLEFLIYFQGNSAPDKSGLPSDRFSAERTGGSVSTLTIQRTQQEDSAVYLCASSFMLMGQETQYFGPGTRLLVL.

In its sample, this clonotype was seen many times. V and J are TRBV20-1 and TRBJ2-3; 9 bases agree with TRBD2. Germline CDR1 is DFQATT and CDR2 is SNEGSKA (reference sequence). Trimming removed 6 bases from V and 3 bases from J; junction bases left unmatched: 1. The CDR3 runs 12 residues. This CDR3 is CSASGRTDTQYF. Written as DNA, the CDR3 is TGCAGTGCCAGCGGGAGGACAGATACGCAGTATTTT.

This clonotype has at least ten counts. The chain links TRBV10-1 to TRBJ2-7; the D gene could be TRBD1 or TRBD2 (5 bases each). V lost 4 bases and J lost 3, with 10 bases in between. CDR1 and CDR2 from the germline V gene are WNHNN and SYGVQD (reference sequence). The CDR3 loop spans 13 amino acids. The CDR3: CASSGGPLYEQYF. The CDR3 region has the DNA TGCGCCAGCAGTGGGGGACCGCTCTACGAGCAGTACTTC.

The J gene is TRBJ2-7, the V gene TRBV20-1, with 11 bases aligning to TRBD2. The CDR3 consists of 15 residues. The V gene's germline CDR1 is DFQATT and CDR2 SNEGSKA (reference sequence). The V and J ends lost 4 bases and 0 bases, in that order; junction bases with no gene match: 5. The DNA of the CDR3 is TGCAGTGCTAATAAACTAGCGGGGGTCTCCTACGAGCAGTACTTC. Protein sequence: CSANKLAGVSYEQYF.